Below are 7 T cell receptor beta chains sequenced from a single sample in a study of a mutant IDH1 vaccine in newly diagnosed glioma. The time point is: baseline, week 1 (first vaccination visit). Regarding treatment: pre-vaccination baseline after standard-of-care therapy. The data were produced by immunoSEQ multiplex PCR, yet TCRdb's version contains in-frame clones alone and is incomplete. The data contain approximately 70,000 clones, approximately 79% of them seen just once; the ten biggest clones take up around 8.2%. This material consisted of PBMCs, taken from a glioma patient treated with radiotherapy, temozolomide or both. The receptor source for this set is a man in his forties or fifties with glioma.

This chain uses TRBV29-1 with TRBJ1-3; D perhaps matches TRBD1 (6 bases). The ends were cut back, 6 bases at V and 0 bases at J, with 9 bases in the middle. Germline V CDR1 and CDR2: SQVTM, ANQGSEA. The CDR3 has 13 residues. CDR3 in amino acids: CSVLTGSGNTIYF. CDR3 DNA sequence: TGCAGCGTCCTGACAGGCTCTGGAAACACCATATATTTT. Full variable domain (remainder filled in from reference TRBV29-1 and TRBJ1-3): SAVISQKPSRDICQRGTSLTIQCQVDSQVTMMFWYRQQPGQSLTLIATANQGSEATYESGFVIDKFPISRPNLTFSTLTVSNMSPEDSSIYLCSVLTGSGNTIYFGEGSWLTVV.

About this clone: The sample has other DNA sequences that encode this CDR3 too. The chain carries TRBV7-2 and TRBJ2-1; D is perhaps TRBD1 (6 bases). Germline-derived CDR1 and CDR2 are SGHTA and FQGNSA. The CDR3 extends over 13 amino acids. V lost 3 bases, J lost 8 bases, and 11 bases lay in between. The CDR3 spells CASSFGTRHEQFF. For the CDR3, the DNA is TGTGCCAGCAGCTTTGGGACAAGACATGAGCAGTTCTTC.

This clone was detected once. This chain uses TRBV2 with TRBJ2-1, with D uncertain. Germline V lookup: CDR1 SNHLY, CDR2 FYNNEI. Deletions cut 2 bases from V and 2 bases from J, with 7 bases between. This CDR3 contains 14 residues. DNA for the CDR3: TGTGCCAGCAGTGAAATGCAAACCTACAATGAGCAGTTCTTC. Translated, it gives CASSEMQTYNEQFF. Combining the CDR3 with reference TRBV2 and TRBJ2-1 gives the whole variable domain EPEVTQTPSHQVTQMGQEVILRCVPISNHLYFYWYRQILGQKVEFLVSFYNNEISEKSEIFDDQFSVERPDGSNFTLKIRSTKLEDSAMYFCASSEMQTYNEQFFGPGTRLTVL.

This clone was counted many times. The chain uses TRBV9 and TRBJ2-3, with D hard to call. The V and J ends lost 3 bases and 0 bases respectively, with 14 bases between them. This CDR3 is built from 16 residues. Per the germline V gene, CDR1 is SGDLS and CDR2 is YYNGEE. The CDR3 is CASSERDRLSTDTQYF. The CDR3 DNA reads TGTGCCAGCAGCGAAAGAGATCGCCTTAGCACAGATACGCAGTATTTT.

This clone showed up just once. The J gene is TRBJ1-1, the V gene TRBV6-6; TRBD1 aligns across 7 bases. Germline CDR1 and CDR2: MNHNY and SVGAGI (reference sequence). V was pared by 2 bases and J by 1 base, with 1 base of the junction left unmatched. The CDR3 runs to 14 residues. The DNA of the CDR3 is TGTGCCAGCAGTTACGGGACAGCGAACACTGAAGCTTTCTTT. Protein sequence: CASSYGTANTEAFF.

This chain joins TRBV10-3 and TRBJ1-1; D not resolved. The germline V and J ends were trimmed by 11 bases and 0 bases, with 10 bases remaining between them. CDR1 and CDR2 from the germline V gene are ENHRY and SYGVKD. The CDR3 spans 12 residues. The CDR3 loop is CASNSVNTEAFF. The CDR3 DNA is TGTGCCTCTAACTCGGTGAACACTGAAGCTTTCTTT.

The chain joins TRBV2 to TRBJ1-5; no clear D gene. Germline V CDR1 and CDR2: SNHLY, FYNNEI. The CDR3 length is 15 residues. V was clipped by 6 bases and J by 0 bases, with 12 bases between them. In DNA, the CDR3 is TGTGCCAGCAGAGTAGACACAAATAGCAATCAGCCCCAGCATTTT. It codes for CASRVDTNSNQPQHF.